The 32 T cell receptor beta chains below were found in one sample sequenced in a study of HIV-infected patients and healthy controls. In TCRdb, the 5' RACE reads were re-called with MiXCR into one record per CDR3 protein. The data show about 70,000 distinct CDR3 sequences, with 15% to 20% seen just once and approximately 5% held by the top ten. What was sequenced was CD4+ T cells from blood. These receptor sequences come from a human donor in good health.

This clonotype was seen a handful of times. V is TRBV11-2 and J is TRBJ2-7, with 12 bases aligning to TRBD2. This CDR3 contains 18 residues. In germline, CDR1 is SGHAT, CDR2 FQNNGV. The junction had 13 bases not matched to a gene; V was cut back by 1 base and J by 6 bases. In DNA form, the CDR3 reads TGTGCCAGCAGCTTAGGGGAATTGGCTAGCGGGAGGGCCGGCGAGCAGTACTTC. It specifies CASSLGELASGRAGEQYF.

V usage is TRBV28 and J usage is TRBJ1-4; the D gene is possibly TRBD1 (6 bases). CDR3 size: 14 residues. Trimming cost V 5 bases and J 6 bases, with 13 bases left between them. CDR1 MDHEN and CDR2 SYDVKM come from the germline V gene. CDR3 nucleotide sequence: TGTGCCAGCAGTCAGCCGGGACAAGATGAAAAACTGTTTTTT. This encodes CASSQPGQDEKLFF.

This clonotype was observed a handful of times. V and J are TRBV25-1 and TRBJ2-1; perhaps TRBD2 as D (6 bases). The CDR3 covers 14 residues. CDR1 MGHDK and CDR2 SYGVNS come from the germline V gene. The V and J ends lost 4 bases and 5 bases respectively, with 12 bases between them. The CDR3 region is CASSGQRANNEQFF. The CDR3 DNA is TGTGCCAGCAGTGGCCAGCGGGCTAACAATGAGCAGTTCTTC.

This clonotype was recorded many times. The chain is built from TRBV5-1 and TRBJ1-4, with D unresolved. In germline, CDR1 is SGHRS, CDR2 YFSETQ. The CDR3 has 15 residues. V was trimmed by 3 bases and J by 8 bases, leaving 17 bases between them. Written as DNA, the CDR3 is TGCGCCAGCAGCTCCCGGGCCTCCCGGAGGGAAAAACTGTTTTTT. The encoded protein is CASSSRASRREKLFF.

Only one count was recorded for this clonotype. The chain links TRBV29-1 to TRBJ2-3; 7 positions match TRBD2. The CDR3 extends over 14 amino acids. Trimming cost V 3 bases and J 4 bases; bases outside gene matches: 7. The germline gives CDR1 SQVTM, CDR2 ANQGSEA. CDR3 bases: TGCAGCGTTGATCGCGGGAGCGTGGCAGATACGCAGTATTTT. It is translated as CSVDRGSVADTQYF.

The table lists this clonotype with many counts. This chain links TRBV27 with TRBJ1-5, with D possibly matching TRBD1 (5 bases). The CDR3 extends over 13 amino acids. Germline V gives CDR1 MNHEY, CDR2 SMNVEV (reference sequence). Deletions cut 4 bases from V and 6 bases from J, with 10 bases between. The chain's CDR3 is CASSSREGQPQHF. The DNA of the CDR3 is TGTGCCAGCAGTTCCAGGGAGGGTCAGCCCCAGCATTTT.

This sequence joins TRBV20-1 and TRBJ1-6, with D hard to call. The germline CDR1 and CDR2 sequences are DFQATT and SNEGSKA (reference sequence). This CDR3 contains 13 residues. Trimming removed 3 bases at V and 7 bases at J, with 10 bases between. CDR3 nucleotide sequence: TGCAGTGCTAGGGCAGGCAAAAATTCACCCCTCCACTTT. This translates into CSARAGKNSPLHF.

This clonotype was recorded at least ten times. The CDR3 DNA reads as TGTGCCAGCTCTTCAGCGGGGGCCTTGGCCGGGGAGCTGTTTTTT. It encodes CASSSAGALAGELFF. This chain uses TRBV2 with TRBJ2-2, with 8 bases aligning to TRBD2. The CDR3 spans 15 residues. Germline CDR1 reads SNHLY; CDR2 reads FYNNEI. V was pared by 8 bases and J by 6 bases, with 11 bases of the junction left unmatched.

This clonotype was seen many times. This sequence joins TRBV28 and TRBJ1-2; TRBD1 might be the D (6 bases). The CDR3 consists of 14 residues. Germline assignment: CDR1 MDHEN and CDR2 SYDVKM. Between the trimmed V and J ends, which lost 6 bases and 7 bases, there was a span of 18 bases. CDR3 in amino acids: CASRYGQNLAGYTF. DNA of the CDR3: TGTGCCAGCAGATATGGACAGAACTTAGCTGGCTACACCTTC.

This clonotype came up many times. The chain carries TRBV29-1 and TRBJ1-2; D not resolved. Germline V gene lookup returns CDR1 SQVTM and CDR2 ANQGSEA. The CDR3 spans 12 residues. The V end was cut by 3 bases, the J end by 7 bases, with 12 bases between. The CDR3 sequence: CSVDMKLSGYTF. Here the CDR3 DNA reads TGCAGCGTTGACATGAAACTGAGTGGCTACACCTTC.

This chain uses TRBV7-2 with TRBJ2-5; 7 positions match TRBD1. The V segment lost 4 bases and the J segment 2 bases; nucleotides outside the gene matches: 4. The CDR3 covers 14 residues. CDR1 SGHTA and CDR2 FQGNSA come from the germline V gene. In DNA, the CDR3 is TGTGCCAGCAGCTGGGGACAGCTTCAAGAGACCCAGTACTTC. It codes for CASSWGQLQETQYF.

Ten or more counts support this clonotype. J is TRBJ1-1 and V is TRBV7-8; D is ambiguous. Germline CDR1 and CDR2: SGHVS and FQNEAQ. V was pared by 5 bases and J by 3 bases, with 16 bases between. This CDR3 is built from 15 residues. The chain's CDR3 is CASSQQTPSYTEAFF. The CDR3 coding sequence is TGTGCCAGCAGCCAACAAACCCCCAGCTACACTGAAGCTTTCTTT.

The chain combines TRBV28 with TRBJ1-5, with D unclear. From germline, CDR1 is MDHEN and CDR2 SYDVKM. V dropped 3 bases and J dropped 6 bases, with 12 bases sitting between them. This CDR3 contains 14 residues. This chain's CDR3 is CASSFGGAGQPQHF. The DNA of the CDR3 is TGTGCCAGCAGTTTCGGCGGTGCGGGTCAGCCCCAGCATTTT.

The chain links TRBV6-2 or TRBV6-3 to TRBJ1-1; weak D call: TRBD1 (5 bases). Germline CDR1 and CDR2: MNHEY and SVGEGT. CDR3 length: 16 residues. Trimming pared 4 bases from V and 1 base from J, leaving 16 bases between. The CDR3 region has the DNA TGTGCCAGCAGTTCCTACATGGGACGGCAGAACACTGAAGCTTTCTTT. Residues: CASSSYMGRQNTEAFF.

This clonotype was observed a handful of times. This chain joins TRBV12-3 or TRBV12-4 and TRBJ2-4; a possible D gene is TRBD2 (6 bases). V was clipped by 6 bases and J by 8 bases, with 20 bases between them. This CDR3 comprises 15 residues. The CDR3 loop reads CASRPGRREKDIQYF. Written as DNA, the CDR3 is TGTGCCAGCAGGCCGGGGAGGCGGGAAAAGGACATTCAGTACTTC.

This chain links TRBV7-2 with TRBJ1-2; D remains ambiguous. CDR3 length equals 14 residues. Trimming pared 5 bases from V and 7 bases from J, leaving 17 bases between. The germline gives CDR1 SGHTA, CDR2 FQGNSA. The DNA of the CDR3 is TGTGCCAGCAGCCCCAAGCTCACTTATCCTGGCTACACCTTC. Protein sequence: CASSPKLTYPGYTF.

This clonotype came up a few times. The J gene is TRBJ2-3, the V gene TRBV4-2; no reliable D call. V lost 0 bases and J 1 base, leaving 11 bases between the germline ends. CDR3 length: 16 residues. Germline CDR1 is LGHNA and CDR2 is YNFKEQ. The CDR3 region has the DNA TGTGCCAGCAGCCAAGACTTGGCGCCCGGCACAGATACGCAGTATTTT. Amino acids: CASSQDLAPGTDTQYF.

This clonotype was found many times. The V and J genes are TRBV6-6 and TRBJ2-7; weak D call: TRBD1 (6 bases). CDR1 and CDR2 from the germline V gene are MNHNY and SVGAGI (reference sequence). The V and J ends lost 7 bases and 1 base respectively, with 8 bases between them. This CDR3 contains 12 residues. In nucleotides, the CDR3 is TGTGCCAGCAAGCAGGGGTCCTACGAGCAGTACTTC. Translation: CASKQGSYEQYF.

The sample holds many counts of this clonotype. The genes are TRBV29-1 and TRBJ1-1; tentatively, D is TRBD1 (5 bases). With 4 bases removed from V and 5 bases from J, the gap between germline ends came to 11 bases. Germline V gives CDR1 SQVTM, CDR2 ANQGSEA. The CDR3 has 12 amino acids. The CDR3 DNA reads TGCAGCGTTGGGAGGGGAGATACTGAAGCTTTCTTT. Its protein product is CSVGRGDTEAFF.

This clonotype has a handful of counts. CDR3 region: CASSPGTASPLHF. As DNA, the CDR3 is TGTGCCAGCTCACCCGGGACGGCCTCACCCCTCCACTTT. The chain combines TRBV18 with TRBJ1-6; a possible D gene is TRBD1 (5 bases). The CDR3 totals 13 residues. The ends were cut back, 3 bases at V and 10 bases at J, with 10 bases in the middle. Germline V gene lookup returns CDR1 KGHSH and CDR2 LQKENI.

Many counts were recorded for this clonotype. This chain links TRBV5-1 with TRBJ1-5; TRBD1 matches 8 bases. The junction had 5 bases not matched to a gene; V was cut back by 4 bases and J by 5 bases. CDR3 length: 14 amino acids. Germline V gives CDR1 SGHRS, CDR2 YFSETQ. In DNA form, the CDR3 reads TGCGCCAGCAGCAGAGACAGGGGCGATCAGCCCCAGCATTTT. As protein: CASSRDRGDQPQHF.

There are many counts of this clonotype. The chain is built from TRBV13 and TRBJ1-6; 8 nucleotides line up with TRBD1. There are 15 residues in the CDR3. Trimming cost V 5 bases and J 9 bases; bases outside gene matches: 9. From germline, CDR1 is PRHDT and CDR2 FYEKMQ (reference sequence). The CDR3 DNA reads TGTGCCAGCAGCCACGGACAGGGAATTCCTTCACCCCTCCACTTT. Translation gives CASSHGQGIPSPLHF.

The rearrangement joins TRBV6-6 to TRBJ1-5; TRBD1 matches 7 bases. Germline-derived CDR1 and CDR2 are MNHNY and SVGAGI (reference sequence). There are 14 residues in the CDR3. V lost 7 bases, J lost 3 bases, and 6 bases stayed unmatched. The CDR3 DNA is TGTGCCAGCAACGCCGGACAGGTCAATCAGCCCCAGCATTTT. This sequence encodes CASNAGQVNQPQHF.

This clonotype was detected many times. The chain links TRBV20-1 to TRBJ2-7; TRBD2 matches 7 bases. V gave up 3 bases and J gave up 4 bases; unmatched junction bases: 9. The V gene's germline CDR1 is DFQATT and CDR2 SNEGSKA (reference sequence). The CDR3 consists of 14 residues. CDR3 sequence (DNA): TGCAGTGCTAGCGGCGGGGGTCCTTGGTACGAGCAGTACTTC. As protein: CSASGGGPWYEQYF.

The chain joins TRBV2 to TRBJ1-1; 7 bases are a match to TRBD1. V was clipped by 4 bases and J by 1 base; unmatched bases: 3. CDR1 is SNHLY, CDR2 FYNNEI, per germline. The CDR3 loop spans 14 amino acids. CDR3 DNA sequence: TGTGCCAGCAGTGGGCGGGACAGGAACACTGAAGCTTTCTTT. Translated: CASSGRDRNTEAFF.

This clonotype was counted a few times. CDR3 bases: TGTGCCAGCAGCCAAGGTCCGGAGGTGAACGAGCAGTACTTC. Protein product: CASSQGPEVNEQYF. This sequence joins TRBV4-2 and TRBJ2-7; maybe TRBD2 (5 bases). V lost 1 base to trimming and J lost 5 bases, with 12 bases between them. CDR3 length: 14 residues. From germline, CDR1 is LGHNA and CDR2 YNFKEQ.

This clonotype was seen more than once but under ten times. This chain joins TRBV19 and TRBJ2-5; TRBD2 is a possible D gene (6 bases). Per the germline V gene, CDR1 is LNHDA and CDR2 is SQIVND (reference sequence). The V end was cut by 5 bases, the J end by 2 bases, with 12 bases between. This CDR3 spans 14 amino acids. The CDR3 DNA is TGTGCCAGTAGTTATGGACTACCTCAAGAGACCCAGTACTTC. Translation gives CASSYGLPQETQYF.

This clonotype occurred once. V and J are TRBV7-9 and TRBJ2-3, with 10 bases aligning to TRBD2. This CDR3 region has 15 residues. The trim removed 8 bases at V and 1 base at J, leaving 6 bases unmatched. Germline loops: CDR1 SEHNR, CDR2 FQNEAQ (reference sequence). CDR3 nucleotides: TGTGCCAGCGTACGAGCGGGAGGGGGCACAGATACGCAGTATTTT. Its protein product is CASVRAGGGTDTQYF.

This clonotype was picked up a small number of times. This chain connects TRBV20-1 to TRBJ2-2, with 7 bases lining up with TRBD1. V lost 2 bases to trimming and J lost 1 base; unmatched junction nucleotides: 1. Germline values: CDR1 DFQATT, CDR2 SNEGSKA (reference sequence). CDR3 size: 14 residues. The CDR3 loop reads CSARRTGNTGELFF. The CDR3 bases are TGCAGTGCTAGAAGGACAGGGAACACCGGGGAGCTGTTTTTT.

This rearrangement joins TRBV30 to TRBJ2-1, with D maybe TRBD1 (5 bases). The V and J ends lost 0 bases and 0 bases respectively, with 15 bases between them. CDR3 length: 17 residues. The germline CDR1 and CDR2 sequences are GTSNPN and SVGIG (reference sequence). CDR3 protein: CAWSVDRTRRSYNEQFF. The CDR3 coding sequence is TGTGCCTGGAGTGTAGATAGGACACGCCGCTCCTACAATGAGCAGTTCTTC.

The chain employs TRBV11-1 and TRBJ2-7; TRBD1 is a possible D gene (6 bases). Trimming cost V 2 bases and J 5 bases, with 16 bases left between them. The CDR3 consists of 15 residues. Germline-derived CDR1 and CDR2 are SGHAT and FQDESV (reference sequence). CDR3 in amino acids: CASSLTDGQYHEQYF. CDR3 nucleotide sequence: TGTGCCAGCAGCTTAACCGACGGACAGTATCACGAGCAGTACTTC.

This clonotype was seen only a few times. The chain recombines TRBV10-3 with TRBJ1-1; D is perhaps TRBD1 (6 bases). CDR1 ENHRY and CDR2 SYGVKD come from the germline V gene. This CDR3 is 14 amino acids long. V was pared by 4 bases and J by 5 bases, with 14 bases between. The CDR3 DNA reads as TGTGCCATCAGTGCGGAACAGGGTAGGACTGAAGCTTTCTTT. Protein: CAISAEQGRTEAFF.